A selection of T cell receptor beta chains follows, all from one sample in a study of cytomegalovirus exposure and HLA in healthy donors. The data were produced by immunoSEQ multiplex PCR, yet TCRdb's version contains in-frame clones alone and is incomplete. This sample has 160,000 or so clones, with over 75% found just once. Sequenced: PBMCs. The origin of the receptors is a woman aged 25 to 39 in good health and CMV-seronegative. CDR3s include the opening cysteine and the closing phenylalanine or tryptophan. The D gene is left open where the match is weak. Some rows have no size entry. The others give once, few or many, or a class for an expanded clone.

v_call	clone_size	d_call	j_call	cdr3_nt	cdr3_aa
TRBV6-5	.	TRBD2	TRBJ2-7	TGTGCCAGCAAATACGGGGGGGCTGCCCTCGAGCAGTACTTC	CASKYGGAALEQYF
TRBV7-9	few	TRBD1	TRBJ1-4	TGTGCCAGCAGCGGACGGACAGGAGGAGGGGCGGGGAATGAAAAACTGTTTTTT	CASSGRTGGGAGNEKLFF
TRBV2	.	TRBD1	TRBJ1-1	TGTGCCAGCAGCCCGACAGGGGTCACTGAAGCTTTCTTT	CASSPTGVTEAFF
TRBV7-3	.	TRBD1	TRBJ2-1	TGTGCCAGCAGCCCGACAGGGGGCCCCTACAATGAGCAGTTCTTC	CASSPTGGPYNEQFF
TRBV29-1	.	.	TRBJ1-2	TGCAGCGTTCGACTGGATCTCTATGGCTACACCTTC	CSVRLDLYGYTF
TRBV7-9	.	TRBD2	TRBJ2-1	TGTGCCAGCAGCTTTCGACTAGCGGGGCCTTACAATGAGCAGTTCTTC	CASSFRLAGPYNEQFF
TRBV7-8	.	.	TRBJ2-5	TGTGCCAGCAGCTACAGACAGTCGGAAGAGACCCAGTACTTC	CASSYRQSEETQYF
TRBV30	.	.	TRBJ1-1	TGTGCCTGGGGCAGAACCGAAGCTTTCTTT	CAWGRTEAFF
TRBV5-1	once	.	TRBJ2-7	TGCGCCAGCGCCCACCCGACTAAAGCCTACGAGCAGTACTTC	CASAHPTKAYEQYF
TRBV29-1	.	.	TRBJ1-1	TGCAGCGTTGCTAGGGGCACTGAAGCTTTCTTT	CSVARGTEAFF
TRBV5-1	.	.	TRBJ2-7	TGCGCCAGCAGCTCAGGGTACTACGAGCAGTACTTC	CASSSGYYEQYF
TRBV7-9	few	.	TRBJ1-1	TGTGCCAGCAGCCGACGGGACACTGAAGCTTTCTTT	CASSRRDTEAFF
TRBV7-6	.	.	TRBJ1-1	TGTGCCAGCAGCTTAGCCCAGGGGCCCCTGAACACTGAAGCTTTCTTT	CASSLAQGPLNTEAFF
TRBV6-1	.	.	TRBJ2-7	TGTGCCAGCAGTGAACTAGGTCCGGGGGATTTATACGAGCAGTACTTC	CASSELGPGDLYEQYF
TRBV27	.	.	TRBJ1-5	TGTGCCAGCAGTTTATTTGGGGGCCAGCCCCAGCATTTT	CASSLFGGQPQHF
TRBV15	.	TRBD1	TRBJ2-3	TGTGCCACCAGCAGAGGACAGGGGGGCGATACGCAGTATTTT	CATSRGQGGDTQYF
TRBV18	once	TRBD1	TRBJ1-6	TGTGCCAGCTCACAAGGGACAGTCCGAATCGGTTCACCCCTCCACTTT	CASSQGTVRIGSPLHF
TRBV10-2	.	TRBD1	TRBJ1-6	TGCGCCAGCACTACAGACAGGGGAAATTCACCCCTCCACTTT	CASTTDRGNSPLHF
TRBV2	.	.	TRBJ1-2	TGTGCCAGCAGCGGTTCTTGGGGGAGGAAGGGGTCTAATAATGGCTACACCTTC	CASSGSWGRKGSNNGYTF
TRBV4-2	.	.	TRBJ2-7	TGTGCCAGCAGCCAAGATTATGCGATTAACTACGAGCAGTACTTC	CASSQDYAINYEQYF
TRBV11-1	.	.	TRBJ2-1	TGTGCCAGCAGCTTAGTAGGGGCGAGTGAGCAGTTCTTC	CASSLVGASEQFF
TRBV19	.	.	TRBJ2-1	TGTGCCAGTAGTATCGGTAGCTCCTACAATGAGCAGTTCTTC	CASSIGSSYNEQFF